This is a list of T cell receptor beta chains from one sample in a study of shared clonotypes between healthy human individuals. Profiled with immunoSEQ multiplex PCR; TCRdb holds only in-frame clones, not every one. The table lists under 600,000 clones, around 95% of them singletons. The sample comprised naive CD4+ T cells sorted from blood. These receptors came from a woman in her 30s in good health. The CDR3 runs from the conserved cysteine through the conserved F or W. Each record gives: CDR3 protein, CDR3 DNA, clone size, J gene, V gene, D gene. D genes are given only for firm matches. The listing skips clone size in some rows; elsewhere it reads once, few, many or a size class.

CASSLSSENTEAFF | TGCGCCAGCAGCTTGAGTTCAGAGAACACTGAAGCTTTCTTT | NA | TRBJ1-1 | TRBV5-1 | NA
CASSFWQGKNSPLHF | TGTGCCAGCAGTTTTTGGCAGGGAAAAAATTCACCCCTCCACTTT | NA | TRBJ1-6 | TRBV28 | NA
CASSVSKGLTYEQYF | TGTGCCAGCAGCGTCAGCAAGGGACTCACCTACGAGCAGTACTTC | NA | TRBJ2-7 | TRBV9 | NA
CASSLAGQGYF | TGTGCCAGCAGCTTGGCCGGACAGGGGTACTTC | NA | TRBJ2-5 | TRBV11-2 | TRBD1
CASSSLGGLGGYTF | TGTGCCAGCAGTTCCCTGGGGGGCCTCGGTGGCTACACCTTC | NA | TRBJ1-2 | TRBV28 | NA
CASSLPPRQGHYGYTF | TGTGCCAGCAGCCTACCTCCTCGACAGGGCCACTATGGCTACACCTTC | NA | TRBJ1-2 | TRBV7-8 | TRBD1
CASSLEVGEKLFF | TGTGCCAGCAGCTTGGAGGTTGGCGAAAAACTGTTTTTT | once | TRBJ1-4 | TRBV5-5 | NA
CASSAQGLEAFF | TGTGCCAGCAGCGCACAGGGACTTGAAGCTTTCTTT | NA | TRBJ1-1 | TRBV2 | NA
CASSRQKDSSGANVLTF | TGCGCCAGCAGCCGACAGAAAGATAGCTCTGGGGCCAACGTCCTGACTTTC | NA | TRBJ2-6 | TRBV5-1 | NA
CASSLRGENEAFF | TGTGCCAGCAGCTTAAGGGGGGAAAATGAAGCTTTCTTT | NA | TRBJ1-1 | TRBV7-9 | NA
CASSTRRGGAGELFF | TGTGCCAGCAGCACCCGCCGGGGGGGGGCCGGGGAGCTGTTTTTT | NA | TRBJ2-2 | TRBV11-2 | TRBD2
CASRIGDRGRVHEQYF | TGTGCCAGTAGAATAGGGGACAGGGGGCGCGTCCACGAGCAGTACTTC | NA | TRBJ2-7 | TRBV19 | TRBD1
CASKPLGSTDTQYF | TGTGCCAGCAAACCCCTGGGGAGCACAGATACGCAGTATTTT | once | TRBJ2-3 | TRBV4-2 | NA
CASSRPGEAIYEQYF | TGTGCCAGCAGCCGCCCGGGGGAGGCGATCTACGAGCAGTACTTC | NA | TRBJ2-7 | TRBV4-2 | NA
CASTWASGTDTQYF | TGTGCCAGCACCTGGGCTAGCGGCACAGATACGCAGTATTTT | once | TRBJ2-3 | TRBV6-1 | NA
CASRPDAISNQPQHF | TGTGCCAGCAGGCCGGACGCGATTAGCAATCAGCCCCAGCATTTT | NA | TRBJ1-5 | TRBV2 | NA
CASSLPSGIQETQYF | TGTGCCAGCAGCTTGCCCAGCGGGATCCAAGAGACCCAGTACTTC | NA | TRBJ2-5 | TRBV5-4 | TRBD2
CASSLVARYPGGTDTQYF | TGCGCCAGCAGCTTGGTCGCTCGGTACCCTGGGGGAACAGATACGCAGTATTTT | NA | TRBJ2-3 | TRBV5-1 | NA
CASSPGGGGMQETQYF | TGTGCCAGCAGCCCCGGCGGGGGAGGGATGCAAGAGACCCAGTACTTC | once | TRBJ2-5 | TRBV11-3 | TRBD2
CASSGDRGLRPTNEKLFF | TGTGCCAGTAGTGGGGACAGGGGCCTTCGGCCAACTAATGAAAAACTGTTTTTT | NA | TRBJ1-4 | TRBV19 | TRBD1
CASTPGQGANYGYTF | TGTGCCAGCACTCCTGGACAGGGAGCTAACTATGGCTACACCTTC | NA | TRBJ1-2 | TRBV27 | TRBD1
CASSGGPASGNYNEQFF | TGTGCCAGCAGCGGGGGCCCCGCTAGCGGGAACTACAATGAGCAGTTCTTC | NA | TRBJ2-1 | TRBV9 | TRBD2
CASSQSPAGTVYGYTF | TGCGCCAGCAGCCAATCCCCCGCCGGGACAGTCTATGGCTACACCTTC | NA | TRBJ1-2 | TRBV4-1 | TRBD1
CASSLNIGTGGAEQYF | TGTGCCAGCAGCTTAAATATCGGGACAGGGGGTGCCGAGCAGTACTTC | NA | TRBJ2-7 | TRBV7-9 | TRBD1
CASRATGGYGYTF | TGTGCCAGCAGAGCTACAGGGGGCTATGGCTACACCTTC | few | TRBJ1-2 | TRBV2 | TRBD1
CASSGLSGETQYF | TGTGCCAGTAGCGGCCTCTCGGGCGAGACCCAGTACTTC | NA | TRBJ2-5 | TRBV19 | NA
CASSLALTRQGTYEQYF | TGTGCCAGCAGCTTAGCGCTGACTCGGCAGGGCACCTACGAGCAGTACTTC | NA | TRBJ2-7 | TRBV7-9 | NA
CASSLVARPVSGYTF | TGTGCCAGCAGCTTGGTTGCCAGACCCGTTTCTGGCTACACCTTC | NA | TRBJ1-2 | TRBV5-8 | NA
CASSLGRDYGYTF | TGTGCCAGCAGCTTGGGCAGGGACTATGGCTACACCTTC | NA | TRBJ1-2 | TRBV4-2 | NA
CASSGRLAGPYNEQFF | TGTGCCAGCAGCGGAAGACTAGCGGGTCCGTACAATGAGCAGTTCTTC | NA | TRBJ2-1 | TRBV9 | TRBD2
CASSPWGQETQYF | TGTGCCAGCTCACCATGGGGCCAGGAGACCCAGTACTTC | NA | TRBJ2-5 | TRBV18 | NA
CASSENRAAKFQETQYF | TGCGCCAGCAGTGAGAACAGGGCCGCAAAATTCCAAGAGACCCAGTACTTC | NA | TRBJ2-5 | TRBV10-1 | NA
CASRPARGQVKEPQHF | TGTGCCAGCAGACCGGCCCGTGGACAGGTGAAAGAGCCCCAGCATTTT | NA | TRBJ1-5 | TRBV28 | TRBD1
CVRSFYETQYF | TGTGTCAGAAGCTTCTACGAGACCCAGTACTTC | NA | TRBJ2-5 | TRBV7-5 | NA
CASSDRATEQFF | TGTGCCAGCAGCGACCGGGCCACTGAGCAGTTCTTC | NA | TRBJ2-1 | TRBV7-8 | NA
CASRRGRGRAADTQYF | TGTGCCAGTAGGCGGGGGCGTGGGAGGGCCGCAGATACGCAGTATTTT | NA | TRBJ2-3 | TRBV19 | NA
CATRAGGASYNEQFF | TGTGCCACGCGAGCAGGGGGAGCAAGCTACAATGAGCAGTTCTTC | once | TRBJ2-1 | TRBV28 | TRBD1
CATSRAAPLYEQYF | TGTGCCACCAGCAGAGCCGCGCCCCTCTACGAGCAGTACTTC | NA | TRBJ2-7 | TRBV15 | NA